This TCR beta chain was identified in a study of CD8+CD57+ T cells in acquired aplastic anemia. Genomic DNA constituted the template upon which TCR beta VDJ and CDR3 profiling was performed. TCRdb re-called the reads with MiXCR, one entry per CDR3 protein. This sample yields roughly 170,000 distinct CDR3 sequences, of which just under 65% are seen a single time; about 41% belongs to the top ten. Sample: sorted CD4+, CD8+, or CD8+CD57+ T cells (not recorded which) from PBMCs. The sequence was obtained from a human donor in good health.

CDR3 region: CASTQVAGAYGYTF. The CDR3 nucleotides are TGTGCCAGCACCCAAGTCGCGGGGGCCTATGGCTACACCTTC. The rearrangement joins TRBV6-4 to TRBJ1-2; D might be TRBD1 (6 bases). Germline CDR1 and CDR2: MRHNA and SNTAGT. V dropped 7 bases and J dropped 4 bases, with 16 bases sitting between them. CDR3 length: 14 residues.